The next 18 T cell receptor beta chains were all read from a single sample in a study of Tregs in tolerant kidney transplant recipients. Data came from immunoSEQ multiplex PCR; TCRdb stores just in-frame clones and leaves some out. The sample has 46,000 or so clones; about 90% are singletons. The source material was Tregs from blood. These receptors all stem from a human donor in good health.

This chain uses TRBV7-9 with TRBJ1-2, with D possibly TRBD1 on 6 matching bases. Germline V gene lookup returns CDR1 SEHNR and CDR2 FQNEAQ (reference sequence). Trimming took off 5 bases at V and 4 bases at J, with 17 bases between the two ends. This CDR3 has 15 amino acids. The CDR3 DNA follows: TGTGCCAGCAGCCGTAGCGGGGGCGGGCCCTATGGCTACACCTTC. This codes for CASSRSGGGPYGYTF. Together with reference TRBV7-9 and TRBJ1-2, the CDR3 gives the full variable domain: DTGVSQNPRHKITKRGQNVTFRCDPISEHNRLYWYRQTLGQGPEFLTYFQNEAQLEKSRLLSDRFSAERPKGSFSTLEIQRTEQGDSAMYLCASSRSGGGPYGYTFGSGTRLTVV.

Note on this clone: The same CDR3 can be traced to other DNA sequences in this sample. V and J are TRBV7-8 and TRBJ1-1; D remains unclear. Trimming took off 1 base at V and 2 bases at J, with 5 bases between the two ends. The CDR3 is made up of 13 amino acids. Germline lookup yields CDR1 SGHVS and CDR2 FQNEAQ. CDR3: CASSLVGNTEAFF. The CDR3 nucleotides are TGTGCCAGCAGCTTAGTTGGAAACACTGAAGCTTTCTTT.

This clone was observed a single time. The chain has TRBV7-2 and TRBJ2-1, with 9 bases aligning to TRBD2. Germline lookup yields CDR1 SGHTA and CDR2 FQGNSA. With V trimmed by 1 base and J by 7 bases, 8 bases remained unmatched. The CDR3 consists of 16 residues. CDR3 region: CASSLGGGGAGNEQFF. The CDR3 coding sequence is TGTGCCAGCAGCTTAGGGGGCGGGGGGGCCGGGAATGAGCAGTTCTTC.

The rearrangement uses TRBV11-2 and TRBJ2-5, with TRBD1 matching 9 bases. V dropped 1 base and J dropped 2; count of bases not matched to a gene: 2. The germline CDR1 and CDR2 sequences are SGHAT and FQNNGV. The CDR3 has 15 amino acids. CDR3 in amino acids: CASSLGGQGQETQYF. As DNA, the CDR3 is TGTGCCAGCAGCTTAGGCGGACAGGGGCAAGAGACCCAGTACTTC.

The V and J genes are TRBV7-8 and TRBJ1-5; unclear D gene. V lost 0 bases and J 3 bases, leaving 3 bases between the germline ends. CDR3 length: 13 residues. The germline CDR1 and CDR2 sequences are SGHVS and FQNEAQ. The CDR3 spells CASSLANNQPQHF. CDR3 nucleotides: TGTGCCAGCAGCTTAGCTAACAATCAGCCCCAGCATTTT.

V is TRBV5-1 and J is TRBJ2-7; D tentatively fits TRBD1 or TRBD2 (6 bases each). V was trimmed by 5 bases and J by 0 bases, leaving 12 bases between them. The CDR3 runs 14 residues. The V gene's germline CDR1 is SGHRS and CDR2 YFSETQ. CDR3 sequence: CASSRGTSSYEQYF. CDR3 sequence (DNA): TGCGCCAGCAGTCGGGGGACATCCTCCTACGAGCAGTACTTC. Based on the CDR3 plus reference TRBV5-1 and TRBJ2-7, the full variable domain is KAGVTQTPRYLIKTRGQQVTLSCSPISGHRSVSWYQQTPGQGLQFLFEYFSETQRNKGNFPGRFSGRQFSNSRSEMNVSTLELGDSALYLCASSRGTSSYEQYFGPGTRLTVT.

CDR3 nucleotides: TGTGCCAGCAGTGAAGCGGCCTGGACAGGGGACTATGGCTACACCTTC. Its translation is CASSEAAWTGDYGYTF. The chain recombines TRBV6-1 with TRBJ1-2; 9 bases fit TRBD1. Germline V gene sequence: CDR1 MNHNS, CDR2 SASEGT. V was pared by 0 bases and J by 3 bases, with 5 bases of the junction left unmatched. This CDR3 comprises 16 residues.

J is TRBJ2-5 and V is TRBV19, with 9 bases fitting TRBD2. Trimming at V came to 1 base and at J to 7 bases, leaving 4 bases not matched to a gene. The CDR3 is 14 residues long. CDR1 and CDR2 from the germline V gene are LNHDA and SQIVND (reference sequence). The chain's CDR3 is CASSIGGGARTQYF. In nucleotides, the CDR3 is TGTGCCAGTAGTATAGGCGGGGGGGCCAGGACCCAGTACTTC.

This sequence joins TRBV4-1 and TRBJ2-5; D perhaps matches TRBD1 (6 bases). The CDR3 is 15 amino acids. The V gene lost 4 bases and the J gene lost 0 bases, with 12 bases spanning the gap. Germline V gene lookup returns CDR1 MGHRA and CDR2 YSYEKL. CDR3 amino acids: CASSRNAGDQETQYF. The CDR3, as DNA: TGCGCCAGCAGCCGGAACGCAGGGGACCAAGAGACCCAGTACTTC.

The V call is TRBV5-1, the J call TRBJ1-2; tentatively, D is TRBD1 (5 bases). Trimming took 0 bases from V and 8 from J, leaving 14 bases between them. CDR3 length: 14 residues. Germline V gene data show CDR1 as SGHRS and CDR2 as YFSETQ. Written as DNA, the CDR3 is TGCGCCAGCAGCTTGGCCCGGGGGGTGCAAGGCTACACCTTC. Protein: CASSLARGVQGYTF.

The chain is built from TRBV18 and TRBJ2-7; D ambiguous. CDR3 length equals 12 residues. V was clipped by 4 bases and J by 5 bases, with 9 bases between them. CDR1 is KGHSH, CDR2 LQKENI, per germline. The CDR3 DNA is TGTGCCAGCTCACTTTGGATCGACGAGCAGTACTTC. Its protein is CASSLWIDEQYF.

The chain links TRBV4-2 to TRBJ1-5; TRBD1 matches 7 bases. This CDR3 is 14 amino acids long. J was trimmed by 7 bases and V by 4 bases; bases with no gene match: 7. Per germline, CDR1 LGHNA and CDR2 YNFKEQ. The CDR3 bases are TGTGCCAGCAGCCCAGAGGGGGCGCGCCAGCCCCAGCATTTT. As protein: CASSPEGARQPQHF.

This chain uses TRBV6-5 with TRBJ2-1, with D possibly being TRBD1 (5 bases). The CDR3 contains 16 residues. The ends were cut back, 1 base at V and 0 bases at J, with 10 bases in the middle. The germline V gene has CDR1 MNHEY and CDR2 SVGAGI. The CDR3 nucleotides read TGTGCCAGCAGTTACTTGGACACGCACTCCTACAATGAGCAGTTCTTC. It translates to CASSYLDTHSYNEQFF.

The rearrangement uses TRBV7-9 and TRBJ2-1, with D possibly matching TRBD2 (5 bases). CDR3 length: 15 residues. Between the trimmed V and J ends, which lost 1 base and 5 bases, there was a span of 12 bases. Germline V gives CDR1 SEHNR, CDR2 FQNEAQ (reference sequence). CDR3 in amino acids: CASSLGGILNNEQFF. CDR3 in DNA: TGTGCCAGCAGCTTAGGAGGGATCCTCAACAATGAGCAGTTCTTC.

The chain employs TRBV5-6 and TRBJ1-5; D is undetermined. Germline loops: CDR1 SGHDT, CDR2 YYEEEE. The CDR3 has 14 residues. V was trimmed by 5 bases and J by 0 bases, leaving 9 bases between them. CDR3 sequence: CASRDRDSNQPQHF. In nucleotides, the CDR3 is TGTGCCAGCAGGGACCGGGATAGCAATCAGCCCCAGCATTTT.

The V call is TRBV4-1, the J call TRBJ1-4; 7 bases match TRBD1. Losses at the gene ends were 3 bases for V and 10 bases for J; bases not matched to a gene: 8. The CDR3 sequence is 14 residues long. Germline CDR1 and CDR2: MGHRA and YSYEKL. CDR3 sequence (DNA): TGCGCCAGCAGCCAGGCAACAGGGGTTGGAAAACTGTTTTTT. This sequence encodes CASSQATGVGKLFF.

This chain connects TRBV5-1 to TRBJ2-5; 12 positions agree with TRBD2. With the DNA end fitting TRBJ2-7 better, the J assignment may be wrong. The length of the CDR3 is 19 residues. Germline V gene data show CDR1 as SGHRS and CDR2 as YFSETQ. For the CDR3, the DNA is TGCGCCAGCAGCTTGGCCCGGGGACTAGCGGGTCCTAGCTCCTACGAGCAGTACTTC. This sequence encodes CASSLARGLAGPSSYEQYF.

The V gene is TRBV10-1, the J gene TRBJ2-1; D is undetermined. The germline gives CDR1 WNHNN, CDR2 SYGVQD (reference sequence). V was clipped by 0 bases and J by 2 bases, with 11 bases between them. The CDR3 has 16 amino acids. In DNA form, the CDR3 reads TGCGCCAGCAGTGAGTCGAACAACCCAACCTACAATGAGCAGTTCTTC. Translating gives CASSESNNPTYNEQFF.